Sequencing of this TCR beta chain was carried out in a study of shared clonotypes between healthy human individuals. Turning to the study itself: In total, the donors were a couple of women and a few men aged 18 to 49.

CDR3 length equals 17 residues. V was clipped by 5 bases and J by 3 bases, with 20 bases between them. Per the germline V gene, CDR1 is SGHNT and CDR2 is YENEEA. This clone was counted ten times or more. The study ran the assay at deep level. Genomic DNA of each subset was evenly split across several immunoSEQ plates. Sequencing used immunoSEQ multiplex PCR; TCRdb keeps in-frame clones, though not all of them. The sample has nearly 500,000 clones; roughly four fifths are singletons. Unsorted samples relied on around 100 million PBMCs, which served as the source of genomic DNA. The chain links TRBV11-3 to TRBJ1-5; unclear D gene. Sequenced input: PBMCs. The source of this sequence is a woman aged 35 to 49 in good health. Some clones in this sample may be carry-over from other donors' samples. The chain's CDR3 is CASSPRGAWGNNQPQHF. The CDR3 bases are TGTGCCAGCAGCCCGAGAGGTGCCTGGGGTAACAATCAGCCCCAGCATTTT.